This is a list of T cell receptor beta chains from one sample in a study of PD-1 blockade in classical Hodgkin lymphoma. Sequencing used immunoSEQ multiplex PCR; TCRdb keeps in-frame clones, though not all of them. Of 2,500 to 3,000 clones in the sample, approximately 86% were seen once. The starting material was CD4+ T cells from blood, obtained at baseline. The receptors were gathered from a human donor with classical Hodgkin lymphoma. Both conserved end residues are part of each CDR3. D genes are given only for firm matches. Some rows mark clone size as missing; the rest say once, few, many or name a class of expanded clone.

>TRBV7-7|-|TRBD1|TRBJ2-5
TGTGCCAGCAGCCCTAATCCGACAGGGGAAGAGACCCAGTACTTC
CASSPNPTGEETQYF
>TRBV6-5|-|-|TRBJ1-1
TGTGCCAGCAGCTTATCGGACTCTTTGGGGACTGAAGCTTTCTTT
CASSLSDSLGTEAFF
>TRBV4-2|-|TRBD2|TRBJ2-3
TGTGCCAGCAGCCAAGATGAGGCTGCGCGGGAGGCTCGCACAGATACGCAGTATTTT
CASSQDEAAREARTDTQYF
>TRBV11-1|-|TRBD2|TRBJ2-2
TGTGCCAGCAGCTTAGGCCTAGCGGGGGTCACCGGGGAGCTGTTTTTT
CASSLGLAGVTGELFF
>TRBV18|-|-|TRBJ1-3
TGTGCCAGCTCACCGGGCGTCTACTCTGGAAACACCATATATTTT
CASSPGVYSGNTIYF
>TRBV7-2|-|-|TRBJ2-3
TGTGCCAGCAGCTTTGACGGAAACACAGATACGCAGTATTTT
CASSFDGNTDTQYF
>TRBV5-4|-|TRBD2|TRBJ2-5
TGTGCCAGCAGCCCCGGGGCTAGCGGGAGATTAGAGACCCAGTACTTC
CASSPGASGRLETQYF
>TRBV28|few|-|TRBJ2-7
TGTGCCAGCAAGATTACGGGACGGATCTACGAGCAGTACTTC
CASKITGRIYEQYF
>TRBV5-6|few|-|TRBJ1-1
TGTGCCAGCAGCGGAAACAGGGTCTTGAACACTGAAGCTTTCTTT
CASSGNRVLNTEAFF
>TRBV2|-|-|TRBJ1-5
TGTGCCAGCAGTTATGACTTTTATAGCAATCAGCCCCAGCATTTT
CASSYDFYSNQPQHF
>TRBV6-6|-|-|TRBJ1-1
TGTGCCAGCAGTACCTGGGACACTGAAGCTTTCTTT
CASSTWDTEAFF
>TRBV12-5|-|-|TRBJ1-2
TGTGCTAGTGGTTTAGGATCACGAGGGGGGCCTGTAAAGGGCTACACCTTC
CASGLGSRGGPVKGYTF
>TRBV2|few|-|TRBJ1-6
TGTGCCAGCAGCGAAGAGTCCGTGGGAAATTCACCCCTCCACTTT
CASSEESVGNSPLHF
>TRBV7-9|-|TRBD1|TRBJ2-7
TGTGCCAGCAGCCCGGGACAGGGTGGCTACGAGCAGTACTTC
CASSPGQGGYEQYF
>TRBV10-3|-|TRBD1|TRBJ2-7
TGTGCCATCAGTGAGGGGACAGGCGTTTTCGAGCAGTACTTC
CAISEGTGVFEQYF
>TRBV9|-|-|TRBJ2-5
TGTGCCAGCAGCGTAGCTGCCCAGAAAGAGACCCAGTACTTC
CASSVAAQKETQYF
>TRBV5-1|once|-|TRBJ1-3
TGCGCCAGCAGCTTGGGCTCTGGAAACACCATATATTTT
CASSLGSGNTIYF
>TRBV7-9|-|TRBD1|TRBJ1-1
TGTGCCAGCAGCAGAACCGGGACAGGGTTTGTCACTGAAGCTTTCTTT
CASSRTGTGFVTEAFF
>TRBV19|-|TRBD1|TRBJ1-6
TGTGCCAGTAGTGGAAGGGACAGGGACGCTTCACCCCTCCACTTT
CASSGRDRDASPLHF
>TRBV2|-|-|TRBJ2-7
TGTGCCAGCAGTAGGGACGGAGAAGGCTACGAGCAGTACTTC
CASSRDGEGYEQYF
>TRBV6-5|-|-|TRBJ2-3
TGTGCCAGCAGTTCCATGAAGAGGACGGGCACAGATACGCAGTATTTT
CASSSMKRTGTDTQYF
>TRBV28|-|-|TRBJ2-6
TGTGCCAGCAGTATGTGTGTGACACAAAGTCGGGCCAACGTCCTGACTTTC
CASSMCVTQSRANVLTF
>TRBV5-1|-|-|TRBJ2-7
TGCGCCAGCAGCAACGGATTCTACGAGCAGTACTTC
CASSNGFYEQYF
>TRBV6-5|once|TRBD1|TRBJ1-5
TGTGCCAGCAGTTACGCAGGGGGCCAGCCCCAGCATTTT
CASSYAGGQPQHF
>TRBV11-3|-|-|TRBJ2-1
TGTGCCAGCAGCCGGGCTAGCCAGTCCTACAATGAGCAGTTCTTC
CASSRASQSYNEQFF
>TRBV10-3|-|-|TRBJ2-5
TGTGCCACCAAGCCTGGCGGGGGCACGGAGACCCAGTACTTC
CATKPGGGTETQYF
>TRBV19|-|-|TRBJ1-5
TGTGCCAGTAGTAGAGAGAGCAATCAGCCCCAGCATTTT
CASSRESNQPQHF
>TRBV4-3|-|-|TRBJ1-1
TGCGCCAGCAGCCAAGACCCCAAGGGGGACACTGAAGCTTTCTTT
CASSQDPKGDTEAFF